This TCR beta chain was observed in a study of blood T cell repertoires in COVID-19. As for the study in general: Sites in the United States, Italy and Spain provided acute and convalescent COVID-19 samples. Sources were T cells, B-cell-depleted T cells, or PBMCs; the material itself was cDNA or gDNA.

This table comes from immunoSEQ multiplex PCR, and its TCRdb copy is limited to in-frame clones, with some not included. The sample yields about 150,000 clones, 84% seen once. Germline V CDR1 and CDR2: SNHLY, FYNNEI. The V and J ends lost 6 bases and 6 bases, in that order; junction bases with no gene match: 9. There are 15 residues in the CDR3. This TCR came from a woman aged 50 to 60 with acute or convalescent COVID-19. This rearrangement joins TRBV2 to TRBJ1-5; 9 bases agree with TRBD1. Sequences were obtained from peripheral blood. DNA for the CDR3: TGTGCCAGCAGAACCGGGACAGGGTTTGGTCAGCCCCAGCATTTT. It encodes CASRTGTGFGQPQHF. The complete variable domain, with remaining parts taken from reference TRBV2 and TRBJ1-5, reads EPEVTQTPSHQVTQMGQEVILRCVPISNHLYFYWYRQILGQKVEFLVSFYNNEISEKSEIFDDQFSVERPDGSNFTLKIRSTKLEDSAMYFCASRTGTGFGQPQHFGDGTRLSIL.